The TCR beta chain described here comes from a study of PD-L1 blockade in urothelial cancer. On the study more broadly: T cells numbered a median of approximately 150,000 in the blood samples.

Assay: immunoSEQ multiplex PCR; the TCRdb copy retains only in-frame clones and omits some. This table has tens of thousands of clones, about 68% appearing once. This clone was counted a single time. The V and J ends lost 3 bases and 2 bases, in that order; junction bases with no gene match: 8. The CDR3 is 16 residues long. Germline V gene sequence: CDR1 SGHRS, CDR2 YFSETQ. The time point denotes: pretreatment peripheral blood. The specimen was PBMCs, collected around atezolizumab (anti-PD-L1) treatment. V gene TRBV5-1 combines with J gene TRBJ2-3; 8 nucleotides align to TRBD2. This clonotype was sampled from a man between 65 and 85 years old with urothelial cancer. The CDR3 region has the DNA TGCGCCAGCAGCTCCCAGCGGGGGTCACCCACAGATACGCAGTATTTT. Residues: CASSSQRGSPTDTQYF.